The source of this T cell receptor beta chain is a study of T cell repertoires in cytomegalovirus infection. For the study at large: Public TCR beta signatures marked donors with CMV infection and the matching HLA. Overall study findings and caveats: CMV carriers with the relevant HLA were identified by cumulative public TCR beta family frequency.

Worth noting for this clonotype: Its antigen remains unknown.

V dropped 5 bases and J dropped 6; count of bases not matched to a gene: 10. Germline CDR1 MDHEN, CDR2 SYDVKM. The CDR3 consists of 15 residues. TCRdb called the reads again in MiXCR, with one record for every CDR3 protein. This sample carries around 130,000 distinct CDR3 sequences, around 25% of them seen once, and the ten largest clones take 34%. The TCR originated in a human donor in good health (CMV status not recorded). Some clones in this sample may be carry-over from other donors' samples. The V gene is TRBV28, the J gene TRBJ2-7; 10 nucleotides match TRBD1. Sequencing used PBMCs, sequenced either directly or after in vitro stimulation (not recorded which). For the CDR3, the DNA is TGTGCCAGCAGTAGGGACAGGGGCGTAGGATCCGAGCAGTACTTC. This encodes CASSRDRGVGSEQYF.